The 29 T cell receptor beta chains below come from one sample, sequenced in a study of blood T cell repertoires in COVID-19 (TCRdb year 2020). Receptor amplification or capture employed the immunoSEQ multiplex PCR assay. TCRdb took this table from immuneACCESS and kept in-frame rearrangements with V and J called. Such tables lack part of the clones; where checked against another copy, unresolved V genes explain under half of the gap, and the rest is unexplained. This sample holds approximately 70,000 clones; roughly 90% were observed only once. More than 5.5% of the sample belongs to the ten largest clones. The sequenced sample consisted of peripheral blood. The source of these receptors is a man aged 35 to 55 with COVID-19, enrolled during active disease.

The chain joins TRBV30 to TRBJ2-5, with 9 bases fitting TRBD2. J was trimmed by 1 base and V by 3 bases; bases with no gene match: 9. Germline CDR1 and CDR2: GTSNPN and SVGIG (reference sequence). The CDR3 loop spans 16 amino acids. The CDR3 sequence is CAWSLVASGVQETQYF. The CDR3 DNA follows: TGTGCCTGGAGCTTGGTGGCTAGCGGGGTCCAAGAGACCCAGTACTTC.

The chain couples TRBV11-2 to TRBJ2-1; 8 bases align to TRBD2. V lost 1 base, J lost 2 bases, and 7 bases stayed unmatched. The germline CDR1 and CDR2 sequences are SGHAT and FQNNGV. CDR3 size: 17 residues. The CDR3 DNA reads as TGTGCCAGCAGCTTAGTCGGGGCGGGGGGCCCCTACAATGAGCAGTTCTTC. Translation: CASSLVGAGGPYNEQFF.

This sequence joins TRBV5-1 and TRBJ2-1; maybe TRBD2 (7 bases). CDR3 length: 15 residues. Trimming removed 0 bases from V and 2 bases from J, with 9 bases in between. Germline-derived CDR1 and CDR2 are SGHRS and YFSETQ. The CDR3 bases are TGCGCCAGCAGCTTGGAAGGGGGGGCCTACAATGAGCAGTTCTTC. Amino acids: CASSLEGGAYNEQFF.

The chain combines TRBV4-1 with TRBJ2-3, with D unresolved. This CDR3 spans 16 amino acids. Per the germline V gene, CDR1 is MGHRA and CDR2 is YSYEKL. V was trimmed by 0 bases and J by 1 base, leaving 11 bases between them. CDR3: CASSQEKIRGTDTQYF. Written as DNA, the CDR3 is TGCGCCAGCAGCCAAGAGAAAATCCGGGGCACAGATACGCAGTATTTT.

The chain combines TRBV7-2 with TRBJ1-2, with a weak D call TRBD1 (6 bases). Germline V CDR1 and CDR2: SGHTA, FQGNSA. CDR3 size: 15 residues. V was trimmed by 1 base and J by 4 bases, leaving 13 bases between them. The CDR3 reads CASSLGQEAVYGYTF. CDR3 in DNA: TGTGCCAGCAGCTTAGGACAGGAGGCAGTCTATGGCTACACCTTC.

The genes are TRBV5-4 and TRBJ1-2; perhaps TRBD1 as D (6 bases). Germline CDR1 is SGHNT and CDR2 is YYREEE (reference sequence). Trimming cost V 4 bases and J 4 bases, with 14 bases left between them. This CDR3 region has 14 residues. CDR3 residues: CASSTGTEPYGYTF. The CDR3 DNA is TGTGCCAGCAGCACAGGGACGGAACCCTATGGCTACACCTTC.

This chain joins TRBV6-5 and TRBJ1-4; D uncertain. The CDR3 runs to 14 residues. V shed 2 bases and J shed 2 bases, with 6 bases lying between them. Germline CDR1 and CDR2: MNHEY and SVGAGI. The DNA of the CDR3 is TGTGCCAGCAGTTACGACACCACTAATGAAAAACTGTTTTTT. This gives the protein CASSYDTTNEKLFF.

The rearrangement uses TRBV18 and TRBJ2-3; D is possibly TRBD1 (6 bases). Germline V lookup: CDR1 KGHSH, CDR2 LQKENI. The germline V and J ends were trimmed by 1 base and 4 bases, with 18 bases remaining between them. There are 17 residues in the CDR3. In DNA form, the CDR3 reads TGTGCCAGCTCACCACTTGCGAGTACAGGGATCGCAGATACGCAGTATTTT. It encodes CASSPLASTGIADTQYF.

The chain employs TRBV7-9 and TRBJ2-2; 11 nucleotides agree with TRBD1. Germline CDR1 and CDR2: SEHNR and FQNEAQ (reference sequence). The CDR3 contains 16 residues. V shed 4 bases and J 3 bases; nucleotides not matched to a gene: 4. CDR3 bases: TGTGCCAGCAGCTCCCGGGACAGGGGGGACACCGGGGAGCTGTTTTTT. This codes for CASSSRDRGDTGELFF.

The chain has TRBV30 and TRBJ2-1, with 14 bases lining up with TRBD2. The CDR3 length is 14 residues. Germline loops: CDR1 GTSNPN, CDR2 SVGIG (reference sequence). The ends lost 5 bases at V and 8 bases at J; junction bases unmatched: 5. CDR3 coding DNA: TGTGCCTGGGGACTAGCGGGGGGTGGAGATGAGCAGTTCTTC. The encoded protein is CAWGLAGGGDEQFF.

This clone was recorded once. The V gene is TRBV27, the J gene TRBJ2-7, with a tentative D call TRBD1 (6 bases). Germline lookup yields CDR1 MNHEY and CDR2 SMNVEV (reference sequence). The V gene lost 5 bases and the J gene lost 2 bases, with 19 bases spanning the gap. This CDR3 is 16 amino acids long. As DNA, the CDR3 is TGTGCCAGCAGTCGCGTCTTCGGGACACTAACCTACGAGCAGTACTTC. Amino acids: CASSRVFGTLTYEQYF.

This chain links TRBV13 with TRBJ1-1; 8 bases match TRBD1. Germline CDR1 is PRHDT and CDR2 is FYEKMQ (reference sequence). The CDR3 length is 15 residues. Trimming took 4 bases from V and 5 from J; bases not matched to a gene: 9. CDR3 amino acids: CASSSGDRGRTEAFF. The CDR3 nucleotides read TGTGCCAGCAGCTCCGGTGACAGGGGACGAACTGAAGCTTTCTTT.

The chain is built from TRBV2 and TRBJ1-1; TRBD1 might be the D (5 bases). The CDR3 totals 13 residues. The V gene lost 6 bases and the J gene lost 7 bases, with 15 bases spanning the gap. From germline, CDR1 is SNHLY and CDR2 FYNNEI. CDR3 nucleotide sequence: TGTGCCAGCAGGCTCATCAGGGAAAATGAAGCTTTCTTT. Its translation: CASRLIRENEAFF.

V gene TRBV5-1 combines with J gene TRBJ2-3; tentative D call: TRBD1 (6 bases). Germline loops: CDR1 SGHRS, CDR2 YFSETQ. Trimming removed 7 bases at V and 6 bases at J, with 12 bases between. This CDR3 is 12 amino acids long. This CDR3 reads CASEQGLDTQYF. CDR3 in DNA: TGCGCCAGCGAACAGGGATTGGATACGCAGTATTTT.

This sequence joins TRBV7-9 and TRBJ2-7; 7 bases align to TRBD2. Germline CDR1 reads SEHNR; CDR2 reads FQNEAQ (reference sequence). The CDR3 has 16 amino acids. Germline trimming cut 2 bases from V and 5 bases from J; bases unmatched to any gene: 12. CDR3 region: CASSLRKGRAGDEQYF. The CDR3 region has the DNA TGTGCCAGCAGCTTAAGGAAAGGGAGGGCCGGGGACGAGCAGTACTTC.

The CDR3 protein is CAWSVRQGNEKLFF. In nucleotides, the CDR3 is TGTGCCTGGAGTGTGCGGCAGGGGAACGAAAAACTGTTTTTT. J is TRBJ1-4 and V is TRBV30; a possible D gene is TRBD1 (6 bases). This CDR3 region has 14 residues. Germline V lookup: CDR1 GTSNPN, CDR2 SVGIG (reference sequence). V was shortened by 0 bases and J by 8 bases, with 13 bases between the two germline ends.

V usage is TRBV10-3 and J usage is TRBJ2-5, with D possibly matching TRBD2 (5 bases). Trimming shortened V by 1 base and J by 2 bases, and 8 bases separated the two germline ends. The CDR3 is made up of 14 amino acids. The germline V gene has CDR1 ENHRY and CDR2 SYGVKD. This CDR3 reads CAISELRGQETQYF. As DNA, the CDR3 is TGTGCCATCAGTGAGTTGAGAGGGCAAGAGACCCAGTACTTC.

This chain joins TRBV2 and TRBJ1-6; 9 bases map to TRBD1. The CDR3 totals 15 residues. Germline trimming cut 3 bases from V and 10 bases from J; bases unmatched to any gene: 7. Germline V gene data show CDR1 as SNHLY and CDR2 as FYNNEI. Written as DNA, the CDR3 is TGTGCCAGCAGTGACTCCCGACAGGGGGTCTCACCCCTCCACTTT. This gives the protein CASSDSRQGVSPLHF.

Here the CDR3 reads CASSSTGTSNNQPQHF. Written as DNA, the CDR3 is TGTGCCAGCAGCTCAACTGGGACATCTAACAATCAGCCCCAGCATTTT. The chain is built from TRBV7-2 and TRBJ1-5; a weak D match, TRBD1 (6 bases). V shed 4 bases and J shed 3 bases, with 16 bases lying between them. The CDR3 loop spans 16 amino acids. The germline V gene encodes CDR1 SGHTA and CDR2 FQGNSA.

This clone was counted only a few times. CDR3 sequence: CASSQEGGSMGAFF. CDR3 coding DNA: TGTGCCAGCAGCCAAGAAGGGGGAAGTATGGGAGCTTTCTTT. The chain links TRBV3-1 (or the pseudogene TRBV3-2) to TRBJ1-1, with D perhaps TRBD1 (6 bases). There are 14 residues in the CDR3. Trimming took 0 bases from V and 10 from J, leaving 15 bases between them. The germline V gene has CDR1 LGHDT and CDR2 YNNKEL (reference sequence).

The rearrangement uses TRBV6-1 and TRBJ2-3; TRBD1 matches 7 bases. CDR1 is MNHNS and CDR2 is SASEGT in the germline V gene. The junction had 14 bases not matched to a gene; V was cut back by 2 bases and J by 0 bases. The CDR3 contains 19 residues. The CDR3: CASSELRTKTGFSTDTQYF. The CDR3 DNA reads TGTGCCAGCAGTGAATTGAGGACAAAGACAGGGTTTAGCACAGATACGCAGTATTTT.

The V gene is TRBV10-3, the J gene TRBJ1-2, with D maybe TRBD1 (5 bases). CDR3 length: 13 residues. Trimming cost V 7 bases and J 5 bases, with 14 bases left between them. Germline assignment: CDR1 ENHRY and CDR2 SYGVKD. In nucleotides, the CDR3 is TGTGCCATCATGGAAGGGGCTGGGTATGGCTACACCTTC. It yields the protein CAIMEGAGYGYTF.

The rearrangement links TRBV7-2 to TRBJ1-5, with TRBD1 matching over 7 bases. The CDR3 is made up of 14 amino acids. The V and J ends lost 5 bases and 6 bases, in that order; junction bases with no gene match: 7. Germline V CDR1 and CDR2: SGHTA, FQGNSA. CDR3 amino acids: CASSRDSGSQPQHF. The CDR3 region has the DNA TGTGCCAGCAGCCGGGACAGTGGGAGTCAGCCCCAGCATTTT.

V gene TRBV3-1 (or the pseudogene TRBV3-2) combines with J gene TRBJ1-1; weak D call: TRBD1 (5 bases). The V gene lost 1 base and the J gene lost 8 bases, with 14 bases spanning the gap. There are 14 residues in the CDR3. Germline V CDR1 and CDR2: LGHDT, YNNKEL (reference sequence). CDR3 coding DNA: TGTGCCAGCAGCCAAGGCGCAGGGCAGTCCGAAGCTTTCTTT. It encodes CASSQGAGQSEAFF.

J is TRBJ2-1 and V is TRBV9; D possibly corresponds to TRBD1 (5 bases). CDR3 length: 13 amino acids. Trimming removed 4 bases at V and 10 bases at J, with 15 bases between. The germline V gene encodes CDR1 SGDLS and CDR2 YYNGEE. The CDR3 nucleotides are TGTGCCAGCAGCCAAGGGGCAGGGATGGAGCAGTTCTTC. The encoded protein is CASSQGAGMEQFF.

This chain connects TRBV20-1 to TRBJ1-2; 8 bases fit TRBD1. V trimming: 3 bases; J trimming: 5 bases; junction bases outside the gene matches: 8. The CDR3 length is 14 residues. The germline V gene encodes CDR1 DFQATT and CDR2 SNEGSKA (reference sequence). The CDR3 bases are TGCAGTGCTAGTACGGGTAGACAGGGGTATGGCTACACCTTC. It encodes CSASTGRQGYGYTF.

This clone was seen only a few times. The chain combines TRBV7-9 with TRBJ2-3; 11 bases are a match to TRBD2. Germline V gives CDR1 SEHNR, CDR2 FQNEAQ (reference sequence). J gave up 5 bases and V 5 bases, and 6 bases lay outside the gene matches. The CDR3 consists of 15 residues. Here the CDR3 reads CASSRSGGEKDTQYF. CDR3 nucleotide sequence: TGTGCCAGCAGCCGTAGCGGGGGGGAGAAAGATACGCAGTATTTT.

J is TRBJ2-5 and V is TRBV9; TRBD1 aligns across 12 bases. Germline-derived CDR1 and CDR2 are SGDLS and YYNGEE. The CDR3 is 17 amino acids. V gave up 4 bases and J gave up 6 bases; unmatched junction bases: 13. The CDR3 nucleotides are TGTGCCAGCAGCACCCCCGGGACAGGGGGCGACAAGCAGACCCAGTACTTC. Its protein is CASSTPGTGGDKQTQYF.

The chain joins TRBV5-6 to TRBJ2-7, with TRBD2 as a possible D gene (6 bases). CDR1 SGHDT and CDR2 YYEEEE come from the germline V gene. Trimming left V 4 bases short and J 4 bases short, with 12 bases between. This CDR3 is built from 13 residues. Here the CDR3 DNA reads TGTGCCAGCAGCCCCTGGGGGACTTACGAGCAGTACTTC. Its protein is CASSPWGTYEQYF.